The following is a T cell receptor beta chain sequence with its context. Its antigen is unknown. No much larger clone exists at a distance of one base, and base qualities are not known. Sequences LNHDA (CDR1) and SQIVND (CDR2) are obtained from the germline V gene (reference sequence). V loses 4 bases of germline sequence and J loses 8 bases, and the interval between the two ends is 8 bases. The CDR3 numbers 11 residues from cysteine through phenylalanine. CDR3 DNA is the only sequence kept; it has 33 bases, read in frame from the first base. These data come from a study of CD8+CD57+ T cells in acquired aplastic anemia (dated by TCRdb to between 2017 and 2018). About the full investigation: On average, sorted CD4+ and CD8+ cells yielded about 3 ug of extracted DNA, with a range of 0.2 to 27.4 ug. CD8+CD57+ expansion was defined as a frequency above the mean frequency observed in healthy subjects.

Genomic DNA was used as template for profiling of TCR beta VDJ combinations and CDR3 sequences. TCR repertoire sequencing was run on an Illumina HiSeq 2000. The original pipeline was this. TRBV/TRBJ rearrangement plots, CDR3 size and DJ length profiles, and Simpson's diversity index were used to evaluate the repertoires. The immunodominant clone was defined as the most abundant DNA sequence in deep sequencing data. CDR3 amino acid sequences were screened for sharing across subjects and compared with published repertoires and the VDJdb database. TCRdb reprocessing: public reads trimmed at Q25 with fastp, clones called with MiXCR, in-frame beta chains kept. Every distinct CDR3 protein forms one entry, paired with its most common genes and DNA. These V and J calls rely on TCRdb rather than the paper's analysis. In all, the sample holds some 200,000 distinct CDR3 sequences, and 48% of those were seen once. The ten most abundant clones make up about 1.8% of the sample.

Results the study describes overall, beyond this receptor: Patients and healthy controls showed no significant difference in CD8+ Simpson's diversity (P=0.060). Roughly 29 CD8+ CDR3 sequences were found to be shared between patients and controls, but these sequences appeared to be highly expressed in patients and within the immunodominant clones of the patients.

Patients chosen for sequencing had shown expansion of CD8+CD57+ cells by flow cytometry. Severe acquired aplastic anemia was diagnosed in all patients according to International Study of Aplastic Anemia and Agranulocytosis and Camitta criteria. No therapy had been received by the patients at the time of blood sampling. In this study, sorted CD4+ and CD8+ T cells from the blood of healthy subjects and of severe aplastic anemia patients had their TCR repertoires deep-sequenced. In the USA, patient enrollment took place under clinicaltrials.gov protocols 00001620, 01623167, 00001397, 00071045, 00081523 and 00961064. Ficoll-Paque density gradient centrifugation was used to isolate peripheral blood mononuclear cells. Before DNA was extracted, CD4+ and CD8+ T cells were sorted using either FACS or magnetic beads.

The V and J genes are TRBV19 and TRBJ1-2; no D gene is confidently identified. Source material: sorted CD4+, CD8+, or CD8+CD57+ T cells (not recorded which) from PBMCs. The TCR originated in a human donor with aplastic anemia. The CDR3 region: CASSRGRGYTF. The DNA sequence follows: TGTGCCAGTAGTAGAGGCAGGGGCTACACCTTC.